This TCR beta chain came from a study of CD8+ T cells in alopecia areata. This clone turned up a few times. After isolation, RNA underwent reverse transcription to generate cDNA as the sequencing template. Method: immunoSEQ multiplex PCR; TCRdb's copy keeps in-frame clones and lacks some. The table lists 110,000 to 150,000 clones, 45% to 60% of them singletons, with approximately 1% in the top ten. Germline V gene data show CDR1 as SGHDT and CDR2 as YYEEEE. The germline V and J ends were trimmed by 2 bases and 3 bases, with 2 bases remaining between them. The CDR3 contains 11 residues. The source material was CD4+ T cells sorted from blood, sampled at week 0. The rearrangement uses TRBV5-6 and TRBJ1-2; D gene uncertain. The TCR comes from a human donor with alopecia areata. CDR3 nucleotide sequence: TGTGCCAGCAGCTTAGACTATGGCTACACCTTC. The encoded protein is CASSLDYGYTF.